This TCR beta chain appears in the sequencing data of a study of blood T cell repertoires in COVID-19. Across the whole study: Whether acute or convalescent, the COVID-19 samples came from the United States, Italy and Spain.

Germline V gives CDR1 MDHEN, CDR2 SYDVKM. With 1 base removed from V and 4 bases from J, the gap between germline ends came to 5 bases. This CDR3 contains 13 residues. Original processing notes: Estimation of nucleated cell counts relied on the amplification of reference gene primers. Clones were sequenced by immunoSEQ multiplex PCR, and TCRdb holds only the in-frame ones, with some missing. Clonal size and the V and J genes are those of that table, whereas D and trimming came from the DNA. Of 150,000 to 200,000 clones listed, over 75% were seen once; the top ten hold approximately 13%. Sequencing was carried out using peripheral blood. The sequence derives from a man in his 70s who had recovered from COVID-19. The chain combines TRBV28 with TRBJ1-5; no reliable D call. DNA of the CDR3: TGTGCCAGCAGTTTATTAGAGAATCAGCCCCAGCATTTT. This encodes CASSLLENQPQHF.